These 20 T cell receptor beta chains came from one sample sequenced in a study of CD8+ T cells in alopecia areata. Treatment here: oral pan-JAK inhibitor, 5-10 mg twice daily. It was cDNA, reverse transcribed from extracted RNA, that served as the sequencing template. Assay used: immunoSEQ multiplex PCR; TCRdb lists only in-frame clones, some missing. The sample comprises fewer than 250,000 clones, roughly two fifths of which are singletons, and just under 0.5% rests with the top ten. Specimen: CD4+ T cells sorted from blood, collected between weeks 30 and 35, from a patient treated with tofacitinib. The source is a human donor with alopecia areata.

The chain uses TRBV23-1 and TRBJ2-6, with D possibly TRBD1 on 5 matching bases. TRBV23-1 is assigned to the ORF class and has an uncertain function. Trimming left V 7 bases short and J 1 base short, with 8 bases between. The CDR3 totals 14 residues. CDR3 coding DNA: TGCGCCAGCACGCAGGGATCTGGGGCCAACGTCCTGACTTTC. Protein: CASTQGSGANVLTF.

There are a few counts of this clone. CDR3 region: CRVGTGETQYF. For the CDR3, the DNA is TGCAGGGTCGGGACAGGGGAGACCCAGTACTTC. The J gene is TRBJ2-5, the V gene TRBV20-1, with TRBD1 matching over 9 bases. In germline, CDR1 is DFQATT, CDR2 SNEGSKA (reference sequence). The CDR3 contains 11 residues.

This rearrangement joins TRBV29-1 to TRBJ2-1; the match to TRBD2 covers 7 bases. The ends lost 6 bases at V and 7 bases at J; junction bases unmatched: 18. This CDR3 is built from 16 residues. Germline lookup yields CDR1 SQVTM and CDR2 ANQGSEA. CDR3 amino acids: CSVCGVAGANANEQFF. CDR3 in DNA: TGCAGCGTGTGTGGGGTCGCGGGAGCAAATGCAAATGAGCAGTTCTTC.

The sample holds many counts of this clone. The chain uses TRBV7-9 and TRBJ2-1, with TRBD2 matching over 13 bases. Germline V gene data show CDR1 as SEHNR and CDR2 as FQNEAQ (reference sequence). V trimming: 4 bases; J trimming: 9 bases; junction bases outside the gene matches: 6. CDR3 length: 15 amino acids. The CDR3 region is CASSSLAGGPSEQFF. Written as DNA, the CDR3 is TGTGCCAGCAGCTCACTAGCGGGAGGGCCCAGTGAGCAGTTCTTC.

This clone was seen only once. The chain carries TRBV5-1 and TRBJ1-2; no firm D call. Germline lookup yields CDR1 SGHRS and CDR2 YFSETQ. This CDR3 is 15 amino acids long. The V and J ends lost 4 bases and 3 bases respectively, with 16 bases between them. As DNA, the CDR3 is TGCGCCAGCAGCCCCGGAGGCAGTGAGGACTATGGCTACACCTTC. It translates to CASSPGGSEDYGYTF.

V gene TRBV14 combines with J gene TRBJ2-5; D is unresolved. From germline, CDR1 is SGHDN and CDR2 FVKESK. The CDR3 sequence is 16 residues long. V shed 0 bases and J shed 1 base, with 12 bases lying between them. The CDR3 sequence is CASSQEDRGFQETQYF. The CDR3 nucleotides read TGTGCCAGCAGCCAAGAGGATCGCGGTTTCCAAGAGACCCAGTACTTC.

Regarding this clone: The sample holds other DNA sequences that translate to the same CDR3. The CDR3 DNA follows: TGTGCCAGCAGCTTGCAGGGTACAGATACGCAGTATTTT. Protein product: CASSLQGTDTQYF. J is TRBJ2-3 and V is TRBV7-3, with a tentative D call TRBD1 (5 bases). Deletions cut 3 bases from V and 3 bases from J, with 7 bases between. CDR1 and CDR2 from the germline V gene are SGHTA and FQGTGA. The length of the CDR3 is 13 residues.

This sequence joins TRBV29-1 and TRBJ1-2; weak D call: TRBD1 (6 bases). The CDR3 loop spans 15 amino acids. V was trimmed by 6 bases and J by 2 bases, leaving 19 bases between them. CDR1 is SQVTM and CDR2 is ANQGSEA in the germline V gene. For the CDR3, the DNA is TGCAGCGTCCCTCCCCCCGGGACATCAAACTATGGCTACACCTTC. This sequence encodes CSVPPPGTSNYGYTF.

The CDR3: CASMGLGANTEAFF. Here the CDR3 DNA reads TGTGCCAGCATGGGGTTGGGAGCGAACACTGAAGCTTTCTTT. The chain joins TRBV6-5 to TRBJ1-1, with D uncertain. Germline V gives CDR1 MNHEY, CDR2 SVGAGI. Trimming stripped 7 bases from V and 1 base from J, with 13 bases between. The CDR3 loop spans 14 amino acids.

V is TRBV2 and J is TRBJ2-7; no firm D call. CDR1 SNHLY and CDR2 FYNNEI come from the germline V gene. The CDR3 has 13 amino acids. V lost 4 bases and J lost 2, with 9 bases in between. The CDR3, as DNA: TGTGCCAGCAGTGGGACCGATACCTACGAGCAGTACTTC. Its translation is CASSGTDTYEQYF.

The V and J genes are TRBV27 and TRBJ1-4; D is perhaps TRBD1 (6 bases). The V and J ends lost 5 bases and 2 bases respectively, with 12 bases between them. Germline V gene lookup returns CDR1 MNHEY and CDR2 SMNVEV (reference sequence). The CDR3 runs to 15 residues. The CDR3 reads CASSTYQGTNEKLFF. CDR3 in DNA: TGTGCCAGCAGTACCTATCAGGGGACTAATGAAAAACTGTTTTTT.

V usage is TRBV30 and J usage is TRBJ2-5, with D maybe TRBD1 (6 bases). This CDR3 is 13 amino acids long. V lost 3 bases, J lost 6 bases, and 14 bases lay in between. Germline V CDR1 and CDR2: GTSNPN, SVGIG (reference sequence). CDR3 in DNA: TGTGCCTGGAGCCAGGGGCTAGGGAAGACCCAGTACTTC. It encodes CAWSQGLGKTQYF. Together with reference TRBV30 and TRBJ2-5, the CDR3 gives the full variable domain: SQTIHQWPATLVQPVGSPLSLECTVEGTSNPNLYWYRQAAGRGLQLLFYSVGIGQISSEVPQNLSASRPQDRQFILSSKKLLLSDSGFYLCAWSQGLGKTQYFGPGTRLLVL.

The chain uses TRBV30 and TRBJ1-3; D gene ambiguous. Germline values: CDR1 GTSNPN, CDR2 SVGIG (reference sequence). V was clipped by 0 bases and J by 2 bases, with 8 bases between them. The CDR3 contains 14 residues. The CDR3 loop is CAWSVARTGNTIYF. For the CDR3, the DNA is TGTGCCTGGAGTGTAGCCAGGACTGGAAACACCATATATTTT.

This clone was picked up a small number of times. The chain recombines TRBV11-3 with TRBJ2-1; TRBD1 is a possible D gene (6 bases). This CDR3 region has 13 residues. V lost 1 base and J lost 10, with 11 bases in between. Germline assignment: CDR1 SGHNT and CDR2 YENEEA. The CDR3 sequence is CASSLGGQSEQFF. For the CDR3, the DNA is TGTGCCAGCAGCTTAGGCGGACAGTCCGAGCAGTTCTTC.

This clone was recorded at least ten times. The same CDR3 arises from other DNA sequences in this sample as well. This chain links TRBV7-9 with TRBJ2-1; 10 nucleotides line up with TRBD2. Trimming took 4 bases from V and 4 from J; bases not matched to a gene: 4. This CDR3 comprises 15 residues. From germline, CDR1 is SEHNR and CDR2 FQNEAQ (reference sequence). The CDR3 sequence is CASSSPAGGYNEQFF. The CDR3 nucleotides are TGTGCCAGCAGCTCACCAGCGGGAGGGTACAATGAGCAGTTCTTC. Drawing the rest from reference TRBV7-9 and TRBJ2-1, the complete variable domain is DTGVSQNPRHKITKRGQNVTFRCDPISEHNRLYWYRQTLGQGPEFLTYFQNEAQLEKSRLLSDRFSAERPKGSFSTLEIQRTEQGDSAMYLCASSSPAGGYNEQFFGPGTRLTVL.

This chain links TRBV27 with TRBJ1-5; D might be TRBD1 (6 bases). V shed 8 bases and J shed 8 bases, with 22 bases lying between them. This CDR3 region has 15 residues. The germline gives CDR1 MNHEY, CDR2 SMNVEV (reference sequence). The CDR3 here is CASSNTGGAGEPQHF. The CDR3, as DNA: TGTGCCAGCTCTAATACGGGGGGGGCCGGGGAGCCCCAGCATTTT.

CDR3 region: CASSVVGGTGELFF. The CDR3 DNA is TGTGCCAGCAGCGTAGTGGGGGGCACCGGGGAGCTGTTTTTT. The genes are TRBV9 and TRBJ2-2, with TRBD2 as a possible D gene (6 bases). The germline gives CDR1 SGDLS, CDR2 YYNGEE. Trimming took off 0 bases at V and 4 bases at J, with 7 bases between the two ends. The CDR3 sequence is 14 residues long.

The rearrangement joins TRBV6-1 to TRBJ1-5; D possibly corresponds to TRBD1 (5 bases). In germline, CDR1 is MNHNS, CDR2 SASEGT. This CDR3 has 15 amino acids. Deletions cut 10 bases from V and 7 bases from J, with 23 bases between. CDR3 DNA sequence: TGTGCCACCAGGGACGGAGGAGCAGTGAGCCAGCCCCAGCATTTT. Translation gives CATRDGGAVSQPQHF.

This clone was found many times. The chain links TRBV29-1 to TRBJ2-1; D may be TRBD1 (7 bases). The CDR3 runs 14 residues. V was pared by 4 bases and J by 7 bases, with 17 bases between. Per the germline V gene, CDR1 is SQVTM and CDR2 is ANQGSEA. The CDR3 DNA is TGCAGCGTTGTAGGTTGGTCAGGGGGGAATGAGCAGTTCTTC. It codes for CSVVGWSGGNEQFF.

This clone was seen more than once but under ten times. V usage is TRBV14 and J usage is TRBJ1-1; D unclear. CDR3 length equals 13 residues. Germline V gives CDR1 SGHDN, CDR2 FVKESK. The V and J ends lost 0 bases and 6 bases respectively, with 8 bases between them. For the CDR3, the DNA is TGTGCCAGCAGCCAAGATCCTGAAGCTGAAGCTTTCTTT. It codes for CASSQDPEAEAFF.